One and the same sample provided the 30 T cell receptor beta chains below, sequenced in a study of long-term antiretroviral therapy in people with HIV. The assay used was immunoSEQ (version v3.0), run at survey level. Libraries were prepared by immunoSEQ multiplex PCR; TCRdb keeps only in-frame clonotypes and omits some of them. This sample has approximately 41,000 clones; 80% to 85% occur once, and the top ten carry more than 4.5%. The sample consisted of unsorted PBMCs, taken 1.5 years after starting antiretroviral therapy. Source of these receptors: a man aged 18 to 29 with HIV.

CDR3 loop: CSASIGGYTF. The CDR3 region has the DNA TGCAGTGCTTCTATCGGTGGCTACACCTTC. J is TRBJ1-2 and V is TRBV20-1; the D is unclear. Germline values: CDR1 DFQATT, CDR2 SNEGSKA (reference sequence). Trimming took 5 bases from V and 7 from J, leaving 8 bases between them. The CDR3 is made up of 10 amino acids.

The V call is TRBV27, the J call TRBJ2-7, with 7 bases matching TRBD2. V dropped 9 bases and J dropped 4; count of bases not matched to a gene: 15. This CDR3 comprises 15 residues. Germline-derived CDR1 and CDR2 are MNHEY and SMNVEV (reference sequence). CDR3 sequence: CASKGGRGVGYEQYF. The CDR3 DNA reads TGTGCCAGTAAGGGAGGGAGGGGCGTTGGATACGAGCAGTACTTC.

This clone was seen a single time. The V and J genes are TRBV2 and TRBJ1-5; D unclear. The germline V gene encodes CDR1 SNHLY and CDR2 FYNNEI. V dropped 4 bases and J dropped 2 bases, with 6 bases sitting between them. This CDR3 contains 13 residues. The DNA of the CDR3 is TGTGCCAGCAGTGGGGAGGGCAATCAGCCCCAGCATTTT. Translated: CASSGEGNQPQHF.

J is TRBJ2-2 and V is TRBV5-4, with D tentatively TRBD1 (5 bases). Between the trimmed V and J ends, which lost 0 bases and 0 bases, there was a span of 6 bases. This CDR3 is built from 15 residues. CDR1 SGHNT and CDR2 YYREEE come from the germline V gene (reference sequence). CDR3 loop: CASSLARANTGELFF. DNA of the CDR3: TGTGCCAGCAGCTTGGCCAGGGCGAACACCGGGGAGCTGTTTTTT.

This CDR3 is CASSPTSAGNEQYF. The CDR3 DNA is TGTGCCAGCTCACCAACTAGTGCAGGAAACGAGCAGTACTTC. The chain is built from TRBV18 and TRBJ2-7; possibly TRBD2 for D (5 bases). Germline assignment: CDR1 KGHSH and CDR2 LQKENI. V was trimmed by 2 bases and J by 5 bases, leaving 13 bases between them. The CDR3 loop spans 14 amino acids.

V gene TRBV28 combines with J gene TRBJ2-7; possibly TRBD1 for D (5 bases). This CDR3 comprises 12 residues. The germline V and J ends were trimmed by 5 bases and 1 base, with 6 bases remaining between them. Per the germline V gene, CDR1 is MDHEN and CDR2 is SYDVKM. In nucleotides, the CDR3 is TGTGCCAGCAGTGCAGGGTCCTACGAGCAGTACTTC. As protein: CASSAGSYEQYF.

Concerning this clone: One end of the junction does not line up with germline, which may come from a read error. The rearrangement joins TRBV6-1 to TRBJ1-3; 7 positions agree with TRBD1. Germline V gene lookup returns CDR1 MNHNS and CDR2 SASEGT. The CDR3 runs to 15 residues. DNA for the CDR3: TGTGCCAGCAGTGAAGCAGGGGGCTCTCGAAACACCATATATTTT. This encodes CASSEAGGSRNTIYF.

This clone occurred a few times. This chain uses TRBV7-2 with TRBJ1-5, with D possibly matching TRBD1 (6 bases). Germline assignment: CDR1 SGHTA and CDR2 FQGNSA. The germline V and J ends were trimmed by 5 bases and 3 bases, with 11 bases remaining between them. The CDR3 runs 14 residues. The CDR3 here is CASSVWDTNQPQHF. DNA of the CDR3: TGTGCCAGCAGCGTATGGGACACCAATCAGCCCCAGCATTTT.

The chain couples TRBV7-8 to TRBJ2-7; the match to TRBD1 covers 7 bases. CDR3 length: 15 residues. V was clipped by 5 bases and J by 4 bases; unmatched bases: 11. Germline CDR1 reads SGHVS; CDR2 reads FQNEAQ. CDR3 loop: CASSPGTAFGYEQYF. CDR3 DNA sequence: TGTGCCAGCAGCCCCGGGACAGCTTTCGGGTACGAGCAGTACTTC.

This chain joins TRBV2 and TRBJ2-7; unclear D gene. The CDR3 loop spans 17 amino acids. V lost 6 bases, J lost 2 bases, and 23 bases lay in between. CDR1 SNHLY and CDR2 FYNNEI come from the germline V gene. This CDR3 reads CASRATLGVNVPYEQYF. For the CDR3, the DNA is TGTGCCAGCAGGGCTACCCTAGGAGTCAATGTCCCCTACGAGCAGTACTTC.

This chain uses TRBV6-4 with TRBJ1-2; D uncertain. The ends were cut back, 0 bases at V and 4 bases at J, with 18 bases in the middle. The CDR3 is 17 amino acids. Germline values: CDR1 MRHNA, CDR2 SNTAGT. The CDR3 coding sequence is TGTGCCAGCAGTGACTCGAGTCGTGAAAAATTCCCCTATGGCTACACCTTC. It yields the protein CASSDSSREKFPYGYTF.

This chain uses TRBV5-5 with TRBJ2-7, with D possibly being TRBD1 (7 bases). V lost 5 bases and J 2 bases, leaving 14 bases between the germline ends. The CDR3 length is 14 residues. The germline gives CDR1 SGHKS, CDR2 YYEKEE (reference sequence). For the CDR3, the DNA is TGTGCCAGCAGTACGGCGGGACAGACCTACGAGCAGTACTTC. Its translation: CASSTAGQTYEQYF.

The CDR3 DNA reads TGTGCCAGCAGGCCAGGGGGGATAGACACCATATATTTT. Translated, it gives CASRPGGIDTIYF. The chain is built from TRBV11-2 and TRBJ1-3; 7 bases match TRBD1. Germline V lookup: CDR1 SGHAT, CDR2 FQNNGV. The CDR3 sequence is 13 residues long. V shed 6 bases and J 8 bases; nucleotides not matched to a gene: 7.

The J gene is TRBJ1-1, the V gene TRBV6-6; the match to TRBD1 covers 9 bases. Losses at the gene ends were 8 bases for V and 5 bases for J; bases not matched to a gene: 12. The CDR3 length is 15 residues. The V gene's germline CDR1 is MNHNY and CDR2 SVGAGI (reference sequence). CDR3 sequence: CASYTGTGSWTEAFF. The CDR3 DNA reads TGTGCCAGCTATACCGGGACAGGGTCTTGGACTGAAGCTTTCTTT.

The chain uses TRBV5-4 and TRBJ2-1; TRBD1 or TRBD2 may be the D gene (5 bases each). Germline values: CDR1 SGHNT, CDR2 YYREEE (reference sequence). Trimming took off 1 base at V and 1 base at J, with 15 bases between the two ends. There are 17 residues in the CDR3. The CDR3 sequence is CASSLKLGQHSYNEQFF. For the CDR3, the DNA is TGTGCCAGCAGCTTGAAACTAGGACAACATTCCTACAATGAGCAGTTCTTC.

The rearrangement uses TRBV5-1 and TRBJ2-6, with 9 bases lining up with TRBD1. This CDR3 is 19 amino acids long. Germline assignment: CDR1 SGHRS and CDR2 YFSETQ. V dropped 5 bases and J dropped 0; count of bases not matched to a gene: 12. The CDR3 protein is CASSLQTGTGFSGANVLTF. The CDR3 DNA reads as TGCGCCAGCAGTCTACAAACCGGGACAGGGTTCTCTGGGGCCAACGTCCTGACTTTC. Variable domain in full (rest from reference TRBV5-1 and TRBJ2-6): KAGVTQTPRYLIKTRGQQVTLSCSPISGHRSVSWYQQTPGQGLQFLFEYFSETQRNKGNFPGRFSGRQFSNSRSEMNVSTLELGDSALYLCASSLQTGTGFSGANVLTFGAGSRLTVL.

This chain uses TRBV6-5 with TRBJ1-1; tentative D call: TRBD1 (6 bases). The CDR3 consists of 14 residues. The V end lost 2 bases, the J end lost 5 bases, and 12 bases lay between the germline ends. Germline V gene data show CDR1 as MNHEY and CDR2 as SVGAGI. CDR3 region: CASSYRGPGTEAFF. The CDR3 nucleotides read TGTGCCAGCAGTTACCGGGGGCCTGGGACTGAAGCTTTCTTT.

The rearrangement joins TRBV7-9 to TRBJ1-1, with 7 bases identical to TRBD1. This CDR3 is 17 amino acids long. Unmatched junction bases numbered 12, after V lost 3 bases and J lost 2 bases. Looked up from germline, CDR1 is SEHNR and CDR2 is FQNEAQ (reference sequence). The CDR3: CASSLNWLRQGNTEAFF. CDR3 in DNA: TGTGCCAGCAGCTTGAATTGGCTGAGACAGGGAAACACTGAAGCTTTCTTT. The full variable domain, completed using reference TRBV7-9 and TRBJ1-1, is DTGVSQNPRHKITKRGQNVTFRCDPISEHNRLYWYRQTLGQGPEFLTYFQNEAQLEKSRLLSDRFSAERPKGSFSTLEIQRTEQGDSAMYLCASSLNWLRQGNTEAFFGQGTRLTVV.

The chain links TRBV20-1 to TRBJ2-7; possibly TRBD2 for D (6 bases). Trimming removed 6 bases from V and 7 bases from J, with 13 bases in between. The CDR3 consists of 11 residues. Germline V gene data show CDR1 as DFQATT and CDR2 as SNEGSKA (reference sequence). This CDR3 is CSAPGVYEQYF. The CDR3 DNA is TGCAGTGCCCCGGGAGTGTATGAGCAGTACTTC.

The chain carries TRBV9 and TRBJ1-5; the match to TRBD1 covers 7 bases. Trimming took 4 bases from V and 1 from J; bases not matched to a gene: 5. Germline values: CDR1 SGDLS, CDR2 YYNGEE. This CDR3 spans 15 amino acids. The CDR3 here is CASSSGGGSNQPQHF. The CDR3 nucleotides read TGTGCCAGCAGCTCAGGGGGGGGAAGCAATCAGCCCCAGCATTTT.

This rearrangement joins TRBV9 to TRBJ1-5, with no clear D. V was cut by 3 bases and J by 5 bases, with 12 bases left in between. CDR3 length equals 14 residues. Per the germline V gene, CDR1 is SGDLS and CDR2 is YYNGEE. The CDR3, as DNA: TGTGCCAGCAGCGCCGGCCCGGGGTATCAGCCCCAGCATTTT. Its protein is CASSAGPGYQPQHF.

The chain links TRBV10-3 to TRBJ2-7; the match to TRBD1 covers 9 bases. The germline CDR1 and CDR2 sequences are ENHRY and SYGVKD. The length of the CDR3 is 18 residues. With V trimmed by 0 bases and J by 2 bases, 11 bases remained unmatched. CDR3 nucleotides: TGTGCCATCAGTGAGTCGTCCCGGGACAGGGTAAAGGCCTACGAGCAGTACTTC. Translated: CAISESSRDRVKAYEQYF.

The chain uses TRBV6-5 and TRBJ1-4, with D perhaps TRBD1 (6 bases). The CDR3 is made up of 14 amino acids. The V end lost 2 bases, the J end lost 8 bases, and 12 bases lay between the germline ends. Germline V lookup: CDR1 MNHEY, CDR2 SVGAGI. Here the CDR3 reads CASSYATGREKLFF. The CDR3 nucleotides read TGTGCCAGCAGTTACGCCACAGGGAGGGAAAAACTGTTTTTT.

The chain carries TRBV18 and TRBJ2-1; 12 bases are shared with TRBD2. Germline trimming cut 4 bases from V and 4 bases from J; bases unmatched to any gene: 5. This CDR3 is 16 amino acids long. CDR1 and CDR2 (germline): KGHSH, LQKENI. Here the CDR3 reads CASSHGTSGPYNEQFF. CDR3 DNA sequence: TGTGCCAGCTCACATGGGACTAGCGGGCCATACAATGAGCAGTTCTTC.

The rearrangement joins TRBV6-6 to TRBJ2-1; tentatively, D is TRBD1 (5 bases). V was cut by 7 bases and J by 9 bases, with 13 bases left in between. The germline gives CDR1 MNHNY, CDR2 SVGAGI (reference sequence). The CDR3 loop spans 12 amino acids. CDR3 sequence: CASKLRVSEQFF. CDR3 in DNA: TGTGCCAGCAAACTCAGGGTTTCTGAGCAGTTCTTC.

The chain joins TRBV11-2 to TRBJ2-7; a weak D match, TRBD2 (6 bases). The CDR3 consists of 14 residues. Trimming took 5 bases from V and 0 from J, leaving 11 bases between them. Germline CDR1 SGHAT, CDR2 FQNNGV. The CDR3 DNA follows: TGTGCCAGCAGCCTACCCGGGAGCTCCTACGAGCAGTACTTC. Its protein is CASSLPGSSYEQYF.

This chain links TRBV29-1 with TRBJ2-3; D is uncertain. V was trimmed by 7 bases and J by 6 bases, leaving 17 bases between them. The CDR3 is made up of 13 amino acids. Germline assignment: CDR1 SQVTM and CDR2 ANQGSEA. As DNA, the CDR3 is TGCAGCGCCGGCCTCTACACGGTCGATACGCAGTATTTT. Its translation: CSAGLYTVDTQYF.

The gene calls are TRBV11-2 and TRBJ2-7; 9 bases match TRBD2. The CDR3 is made up of 13 amino acids. Germline trimming cut 5 bases from V and 3 bases from J; bases unmatched to any gene: 2. The germline CDR1 and CDR2 sequences are SGHAT and FQNNGV. CDR3 residues: CASSRLAVYEQYF. The DNA for the CDR3 is TGTGCCAGCAGCCGACTAGCGGTCTACGAGCAGTACTTC.

The chain has TRBV7-6 and TRBJ2-7, with TRBD2 matching 9 bases. The CDR3 consists of 14 residues. The V gene's germline CDR1 is SGHVS and CDR2 FNYEAQ. V lost 3 bases to trimming and J lost 5 bases; unmatched junction nucleotides: 5. CDR3 in amino acids: CASSFSGSMNEQYF. In nucleotides, the CDR3 is TGTGCCAGCAGCTTTAGCGGGAGTATGAACGAGCAGTACTTC.

The rearrangement uses TRBV18 and TRBJ1-4; 7 bases are shared with TRBD1. The CDR3 has 16 amino acids. V shed 2 bases and J 4 bases; nucleotides not matched to a gene: 7. Germline V gene sequence: CDR1 KGHSH, CDR2 LQKENI. CDR3 in amino acids: CASSPGRGQINEKLFF. The CDR3 bases are TGTGCCAGCTCACCAGGGAGGGGACAGATTAATGAAAAACTGTTTTTT.